Shown below are 14 T cell receptor beta chains from a single sample sequenced in a study of T-cell memory formation after mild COVID-19 (dated by TCRdb to the early 2020s). To prepare the library, 5' RACE was applied. The sequencer listed for this sample is Illumina NovaSeq 6000. Clones were called with MiXCR by TCRdb after fastp trimmed the public reads at Q25, and only in-frame beta chains were retained. Each CDR3 protein appears once, grouped with its most common genes and DNA. For this sample the table gives under 350,000 distinct CDR3 sequences, of which 15% to 20% were detected only once. In total, the top ten clones hold around 23% of the sample. Specimen: PBMCs or a T cell subset sorted from them (not recorded which). Every receptor here comes from a man aged 18-30 years who had mild COVID-19 (a few samples of this study predate the infection). The sample titles of this study are shuffled in the database, so cell type and time point are left out; the donor was told from shared clones.

This clonotype has at least ten counts. The rearrangement uses TRBV7-2 and TRBJ2-3; D assignment may be TRBD1 or TRBD2 (6 bases each). CDR3 length: 13 amino acids. The V end lost 5 bases, the J end lost 7 bases, and 13 bases lay between the germline ends. CDR1 and CDR2 (germline): SGHTA, FQGNSA. The CDR3 bases are TGTGCCAGCAGCGGACCGGGGGCGTATACGCAGTATTTT. Translated: CASSGPGAYTQYF. Drawing the rest from reference TRBV7-2 and TRBJ2-3, the complete variable domain is GAGVSQSPSNKVTEKGKDVELRCDPISGHTALYWYRQSLGQGLEFLIYFQGNSAPDKSGLPSDRFSAERTGGSVSTLTIQRTQQEDSAVYLCASSGPGAYTQYFGPGTRLTVL.

Only a few counts were recorded for this clonotype. This rearrangement joins TRBV20-1 to TRBJ1-2, with D uncertain. The CDR3 consists of 13 residues. V was shortened by 0 bases and J by 3 bases, with 8 bases between the two germline ends. The germline V gene encodes CDR1 DFQATT and CDR2 SNEGSKA (reference sequence). CDR3 DNA sequence: TGCAGTGCTAGAGATCCCGAACACTATGGCTACACCTTC. It translates to CSARDPEHYGYTF.

In this sample, this clonotype turned up a few times. This chain joins TRBV6-1 and TRBJ2-7; possibly TRBD1 or TRBD2 for D (5 bases each). The CDR3 totals 13 residues. Trimming cost V 6 bases and J 3 bases, with 12 bases left between them. Germline CDR1 is MNHNS and CDR2 is SASEGT. In DNA form, the CDR3 reads TGTGCCAGCAGGGGGGACGAGGACTACGAGCAGTACTTC. It yields the protein CASRGDEDYEQYF.

There are a few counts of this clonotype. This chain uses TRBV5-1 with TRBJ1-5; D is ambiguous. The CDR3 contains 15 residues. With 1 base removed from V and 0 bases from J, the gap between germline ends came to 8 bases. Germline V gene sequence: CDR1 SGHRS, CDR2 YFSETQ. The CDR3 spells CASSLFGNSNQPQHF. The CDR3 DNA reads TGCGCCAGCAGCTTGTTCGGGAATAGCAATCAGCCCCAGCATTTT. The full variable domain, in which reference TRBV5-1 and TRBJ1-5 provide the parts outside the CDR3, is KAGVTQTPRYLIKTRGQQVTLSCSPISGHRSVSWYQQTPGQGLQFLFEYFSETQRNKGNFPGRFSGRQFSNSRSEMNVSTLELGDSALYLCASSLFGNSNQPQHFGDGTRLSIL.

This clonotype was seen more than once but under ten times. The chain recombines TRBV29-1 with TRBJ2-2, with TRBD1 identical over 8 bases. CDR3 size: 15 residues. The trim removed 3 bases at V and 1 base at J, leaving 4 bases unmatched. Germline V gives CDR1 SQVTM, CDR2 ANQGSEA. CDR3 in amino acids: CSVDLGQGNTGELFF. The CDR3 region has the DNA TGCAGCGTTGACCTCGGACAGGGGAACACCGGGGAGCTGTTTTTT.

The chain joins TRBV5-5 to TRBJ2-3; 8 bases match TRBD1. This CDR3 contains 18 residues. Trimming cost V 4 bases and J 3 bases; bases outside gene matches: 16. Germline V lookup: CDR1 SGHKS, CDR2 YYEKEE (reference sequence). The CDR3 here is CASSPDQGAYHTTDTQYF. The CDR3 coding sequence is TGTGCCAGCAGCCCGGATCAGGGGGCGTACCATACTACAGATACGCAGTATTTT.

This clonotype was seen many times. The chain combines TRBV29-1 with TRBJ1-2; D gene uncertain. Per the germline V gene, CDR1 is SQVTM and CDR2 is ANQGSEA. Trimming shortened V by 6 bases and J by 2 bases, and 7 bases separated the two germline ends. The CDR3 spans 11 residues. This CDR3 reads CSVQENYGYTF. The CDR3 nucleotides read TGCAGCGTCCAGGAGAACTATGGCTACACCTTC. Based on the CDR3 plus reference TRBV29-1 and TRBJ1-2, the full variable domain is SAVISQKPSRDICQRGTSLTIQCQVDSQVTMMFWYRQQPGQSLTLIATANQGSEATYESGFVIDKFPISRPNLTFSTLTVSNMSPEDSSIYLCSVQENYGYTFGSGTRLTVV.

The chain carries TRBV4-1 and TRBJ2-1; 10 positions match TRBD2. Germline lookup yields CDR1 MGHRA and CDR2 YSYEKL. Trimming at V came to 3 bases and at J to 4 bases, leaving 3 bases not matched to a gene. The CDR3 totals 15 residues. DNA for the CDR3: TGCGCCAGCAGCCATACTAGCGGGACTTACAATGAGCAGTTCTTC. This translates into CASSHTSGTYNEQFF.

The rearrangement uses TRBV25-1 and TRBJ2-5; 9 nucleotides line up with TRBD2. Germline CDR1 MGHDK, CDR2 SYGVNS. The CDR3 consists of 16 residues. The V segment lost 4 bases and the J segment 5 bases; nucleotides outside the gene matches: 11. CDR3 nucleotides: TGTGCCAGCAGTGCGGGAGGCGGGGGGGTTCTGGAGACCCAGTACTTC. This gives the protein CASSAGGGGVLETQYF.

This chain uses TRBV5-1 with TRBJ2-7; 7 bases align to TRBD1. The CDR3 is made up of 13 amino acids. Per the germline V gene, CDR1 is SGHRS and CDR2 is YFSETQ. The trim removed 2 bases at V and 3 bases at J, leaving 2 bases unmatched. The CDR3 region has the DNA TGCGCCAGCAGCTTCCGGGACAGCTACGAGCAGTACTTC. This encodes CASSFRDSYEQYF.

This clonotype has a handful of counts. CDR3 sequence reads: CASSYPPGNGYTF. DNA of the CDR3: TGTGCCAGCAGTTACCCCCCGGGGAATGGCTACACCTTC. The J gene is TRBJ1-2, the V gene TRBV6-5; D ambiguous. CDR1 is MNHEY and CDR2 is SVGAGI in the germline V gene. The ends were cut back, 2 bases at V and 6 bases at J, with 10 bases in the middle. The CDR3 spans 13 residues.

V gene TRBV29-1 combines with J gene TRBJ2-5, with 11 nucleotides matching TRBD2. V lost 3 bases to trimming and J lost 7 bases; unmatched junction nucleotides: 13. The CDR3 is made up of 16 amino acids. Germline CDR1 is SQVTM and CDR2 is ANQGSEA. The CDR3 coding sequence is TGCAGCGTTGAGGGGGGACTAGCGGCCGATGTGGGGACCCAGTACTTC. This gives the protein CSVEGGLAADVGTQYF.

On this clonotype itself: The junction departs from the called germline gene at one end, perhaps through a read error. The chain has TRBV7-7 and TRBJ2-5; 8 bases fit TRBD1. From germline, CDR1 is SSHAT and CDR2 FNYEAQ (reference sequence). The length of the CDR3 is 14 residues. The chain's CDR3 is CASSIYQGAETQYF. Written as DNA, the CDR3 is TGTGCTAGCAGCATTTACCAGGGGGCCGAGACCCAGTACTTC.

This clonotype has just one count. The chain is built from TRBV29-1 and TRBJ2-7, with TRBD2 matching 11 bases. In germline, CDR1 is SQVTM, CDR2 ANQGSEA. J lost 0 bases, V lost 6 bases, and 10 bases had no gene match. This CDR3 is built from 16 residues. CDR3 sequence: CSVLGTSGVSSYEQYF. CDR3 DNA: TGCAGCGTCCTAGGGACTAGCGGCGTTAGCTCCTACGAGCAGTACTTC.